Listed below are T cell receptor beta chains from one sample, sequenced in a study of Ad26.COV2.S vaccination and SARS-CoV-2 variants. TCRdb keeps only in-frame clones here, not all; method: immunoSEQ multiplex PCR. The sample shows 200,000 to 300,000 clones, 85% to 90% of them seen only once. The sequencing here drew on peripheral blood, taken in a trial of Ad26.COV2.S vaccine versus placebo. All receptors come from a person aged 18 to 59 who received the Ad26.COV2.S COVID-19 vaccine or a placebo. Both conserved end residues are part of each CDR3. A D gene is named only where the DNA matches it firmly. The listing skips clone size in some rows; elsewhere it reads once, few, many or a size class.

abundance	v_gene	j_gene	d_gene	CDR3nt	CDR3aa
NA	TRBV9	TRBJ2-3	NA	TGTGCCAGCAGCGTAATTAGTACAGATACGCAGTATTTT	CASSVISTDTQYF
NA	TRBV6-5	TRBJ1-1	NA	TGTGCCAGCAGTTATGGCATTAACACTGAAGCTTTCTTT	CASSYGINTEAFF
NA	TRBV30	TRBJ2-3	TRBD1	TGTGCCTGGAGTGTCACGACAGGGTGGACAGATACGCAGTATTTT	CAWSVTTGWTDTQYF
NA	TRBV3-1/TRBV3-2	TRBJ1-1	NA	TGTGCCAGCAGCCAAGACCCGGTGGCTGAAGCTTTCTTT	CASSQDPVAEAFF
NA	TRBV4-2	TRBJ2-3	NA	TGTGCCAGCAGCCAAGAGGGCGTCGATACGCAGTATTTT	CASSQEGVDTQYF
NA	TRBV6-2/TRBV6-3	TRBJ2-7	TRBD1	TGTGCCAGCAGTAGACCTCGACAGGGGTACGAGCAGTACTTC	CASSRPRQGYEQYF
NA	TRBV18	TRBJ1-5	NA	TGTGCCAGCTCACCCGACAGCTATAGCAATCAGCCCCAGCATTTT	CASSPDSYSNQPQHF
many	TRBV6-2/TRBV6-3	TRBJ2-2	NA	TGTGCCAGCAGTCCCCGGGACACCGGGGAGCTGTTTTTT	CASSPRDTGELFF
NA	TRBV6-2/TRBV6-3	TRBJ1-1	TRBD1	TGTGCCAGCAGCCGGGGACAGGGGCGGATTAGTGAAGCTTTCTTT	CASSRGQGRISEAFF
NA	TRBV5-1	TRBJ2-3	TRBD2	TGCGCCAGTGTATCGGGAGGACACACAGATACGCAGTATTTT	CASVSGGHTDTQYF
NA	TRBV4-3	TRBJ1-1	NA	TGCGCCAGCAGCCAAGATGGAACGCTTAACACTGAAGCTTTCTTT	CASSQDGTLNTEAFF
NA	TRBV3-1/TRBV3-2	TRBJ1-5	NA	TGTGCCAGCAGCCCCGATCCCGGGGGCCTCGGTCAGCCCCAGCATTTT	CASSPDPGGLGQPQHF
few	TRBV4-2	TRBJ1-2	NA	TGTGCCAGCAGCCAAGAGGGCCAGCTTAACTATGGCTACACCTTC	CASSQEGQLNYGYTF
few	TRBV7-9	TRBJ2-1	TRBD2	TGTGCCAGCAGCCCCTCGGGACTAGCGGGGGGGCCTGAATACAATGAGCAGTTCTTC	CASSPSGLAGGPEYNEQFF
NA	TRBV28	TRBJ2-7	TRBD1	TGTGCCAGCAGCTGGGACAGGAGACGCTTCTACGAGCAGTACTTC	CASSWDRRRFYEQYF
NA	TRBV6-2/TRBV6-3	TRBJ2-1	TRBD2	TGTGCCAGCACTTATAGCGGGAGGGGATACAATGAGCAGTTCTTC	CASTYSGRGYNEQFF
NA	TRBV10-3	TRBJ2-3	TRBD2	TGTGCCACCGGGAGGGAGGGAGCCACAGATACGCAGTATTTT	CATGREGATDTQYF
NA	TRBV9	TRBJ2-7	NA	TGTGCCAGCAGCGTAGCTGACCAGGGTTACGAGCAGTACTTC	CASSVADQGYEQYF
NA	TRBV18	TRBJ2-1	TRBD2	TGTGCCAGCTCACCCGCCGAAAAGACTAGCGGGAGAGGCAATGAGCAGTTCTTC	CASSPAEKTSGRGNEQFF
NA	TRBV11-1	TRBJ2-7	NA	TGTGCCAGCAGCCCGTGGACAGAGCCCTACGAGCAGTACTTC	CASSPWTEPYEQYF
NA	TRBV19	TRBJ2-7	NA	TGTGCCAGTAGTCGCAGGGGATCCGAGCAGTACTTC	CASSRRGSEQYF
once	TRBV13	TRBJ1-3	NA	TGTGCCAGCAGCTCCAGGGGCCCCTCTGGAAACACCATATATTTT	CASSSRGPSGNTIYF
NA	TRBV10-2	TRBJ2-7	NA	TGCGCCAGCAGGAGACCCGGGGCCTACGAGCAGTACTTC	CASRRPGAYEQYF
NA	TRBV5-1	TRBJ2-1	NA	TGCGCCAGCAGCTTGGAAGGGGGGCGGGTCTCCTACAATGAGCAGTTCTTC	CASSLEGGRVSYNEQFF
few	TRBV6-4	TRBJ2-1	TRBD2	TGTGCCAGCAGTGACGGGGGGGCCTACAATGAGCAGTTCTTC	CASSDGGAYNEQFF